Below, one T cell receptor (beta chain) is given with its context. Its binding antigen is unknown. No per-base quality is available; no much larger clone lies one base away. The CDR3, from cysteine to phenylalanine, totals 14 residues. The DNA shown is the 42-base CDR3, in frame from base 1. CDR1 LNHDA and CDR2 SQIVND are derived from the germline V gene (reference sequence). V is pruned by 3 bases and J by 1 base, leaving 2 bases of the junction without a gene match. The sample belongs to a study of regulatory T cells in long-lasting Graves disease (dated by TCRdb to the early 2020s). Notes on the research overall: Newly diagnosed Graves' disease patients had taken antithyroid drugs for less than 3 months. Persistent Graves' disease patients were compared with newly diagnosed Graves' disease patients by peripheral blood TCR sequencing and RNA sequencing. The study took place in China and was registered as a clinical trial. A total of 33 samples underwent TCR sequencing: some 13 from persistent and about 20 from newly diagnosed Graves' disease patients.

The research as a whole found: As a limitation, the authors acknowledged that the small sample size may reduce accuracy. More public clonotypes were shared among persistent patients (approximately 3,000) than among newly diagnosed patients (over 900). Preferential use of TRBV28, TRBJ1-2 and TRBJ2-5 was observed in persistent disease, whereas TRBV20-1 and TRBJ2-1 were favored in newly diagnosed disease. Only the TCR beta chain was sequenced and analyzed. Only peripheral blood was studied, because thyroid tissue, the primary lesion, was inaccessible. Compared with newly diagnosed patients, persistent Graves' disease patients had lower TCR Shannon entropy and fewer highly expanded clones, which suggests clonal expansion.

Library preparation used multiplex PCR. The run used an Illumina HiSeq 4000. iRepertoire HTBI primers and Arm-PCR amplification of CDR3 regions were used to construct TCR beta libraries. PCR products were gel purified before sequencing. For the original study's pipeline: Gene usage analysis of CDR3 amino acid clonotypes used the roughly 60 TRBV and around 13 TRBJ segments found across samples. COPE and FqMerger were used to merge filtered high-quality paired reads into contigs. BLAST was used to align contigs to IMGT TRBV, TRBD and TRBJ reference genes, and CDR3 was defined according to IMGT. Clonotypes above 0.1% frequency were classified as highly expanded clones. Shannon entropy was used to measure repertoire diversity, and the Gini coefficient was used to measure V-J evenness. A clonotype was considered public if more than one individual shared it. TCRdb reprocessed the public reads (quality trimming at Q25 with fastp, clone calling with MiXCR) and kept in-frame beta chains. Rows are combined by CDR3 protein, so each entry shows the most common genes and DNA. TCRdb, rather than the study authors, made the V and J calls. The sample records about 330,000 distinct CDR3 sequences, around 15% of which are singletons. The top ten clonotypes cover just over 20% of the sample.

The label giving this sample's time point can be read as: newly diagnosed GD, antithyroid drugs for less than 3 months. For both TCR sequencing and RNA sequencing, RNA was extracted from PBMCs in TRIzol. Graves' disease was diagnosed according to American Thyroid Association guidelines. Patients for the study were recruited at an endocrinology department in Xi'an, China. From each patient, 7.5 to 10 milliliters of peripheral blood was collected into an EDTA anticoagulant tube. Ficoll Paque Plus density gradient separation was used to isolate PBMCs, and no additional T cell sorting was done. An Agilent 2100 Bioanalyzer and agarose gel were used to assess RNA quality, and a NanoDrop 2000 was used to measure RNA concentration. These data are also associated with another study on T cells in Graves' hyperthyroidism and ophthalmopathy. Per that second paper: Stable Graves' hyperthyroidism was defined as no progression to ophthalmopathy during 18 months of follow-up. Hyperthyroidism patients were aged 18 to 65 years and newly diagnosed, with disease duration of less than 2 months. Patients with uncontrolled infections, other autoimmune diseases, pregnancy or lactation were excluded. Diagnoses relied on clinical symptoms, serum thyroxine and TRAb, thyroid ultrasound and orbital computed tomography. The first round of RT-PCR for the TCR CDR3 was performed with the HTBI primer set and the Qiagen OneStep RT-PCR kit. Most expanded thyroid clonotypes (frequency above 0.001) were also found in blood, which suggests that blood repertoires may mirror thyroid immune responses. A model built on a 13 V-J signature distinguished ophthalmopathy from stable hyperthyroidism, reaching 85% to 90% sensitivity and 81.08% specificity in cross-validation and 80%/75% in testing. In validation, the model predicted progression to ophthalmopathy with approximately 71% sensitivity and 72% to 85% specificity, a median of around 6.6 months before onset. To identify distinguishing TCR V-J signatures, a discovery cohort of some 99 patients was used, comprising 43 with Graves' ophthalmopathy and around 60 with stable Graves' hyperthyroidism. Prospective prediction of ophthalmopathy was tested in an independent validation cohort consisting of roughly 19 hyperthyroidism patients and more than 15 patients who later progressed to ophthalmopathy. The roughly 100 discovery patients were divided at random into training and test sets in a 7:3 ratio. Thyroid tissue and blood T-cell repertoires from six Graves' hyperthyroidism patients were also compared in the study. After blood sampling, hyperthyroidism patients were treated with methimazole at a starting dose of 30 mg daily, and ophthalmopathy patients were treated with high-dose intravenous methylprednisolone. The libraries were constructed in a second round of multiplex PCR and then size-selected and purified. The libraries were sequenced on an Illumina HiSeq2000 using paired-end 100 bp reads. SOAPnuke was used to process the raw data, removing reads that contained adapters or uncalled bases, had a mean Phred below 15, or lacked an exact match to the constant primer or identifier. COPE v1.2.5 was used to merge the high-quality paired reads, and each unique nucleotide sequence was defined as a clonotype. Clonotypes were aligned to IMGT TRBV, TRBD and TRBJ reference segments using MiTCR v1.1. The analysis included only V-J combinations with a frequency above 0.0001, which together covered 99.2% of the repertoires. The TCS score was defined as the ratio of F50 (clonal expansion) to E x V (chaos), calculated using BLOSUM62-based TCRdist between CDR3 peptides within each V-J. Welch's t-statistics and random forest reduced around 550 V-J features to fewer than 15, which were used in a naive Bayes classifier (R e1071). Sample size was not statistically predetermined, and investigators were not blinded to group allocation. The paper describes TCR Vbeta CDR3 sequencing of about 140 peripheral blood samples, made up of some 42 ophthalmopathy patients, 70 to 75 hyperthyroidism patients and 17 progressor patients.

The sequence links TRBV19 to TRBJ2-5, and 7 junction bases match TRBD2. The sequences come from peripheral blood mononuclear cells (PBMCs), collected at new diagnosis, from a patient treated with antithyroid drugs. The receptor was isolated from a woman in her late teens or twenties with Graves disease. Donor details come from another sample of the same person, matched by shared clones. CDR3 protein: CASSIPSGQETQYF. The nucleotide sequence is given as TGTGCCAGTAGTATTCCTAGCGGCCAAGAGACCCAGTACTTC.